Listed below are T cell receptor beta chains from one sample, sequenced in a study of blood T cell repertoires in COVID-19. The repertoire was sequenced with immunoSEQ multiplex PCR; TCRdb's copy has only in-frame clones and lacks some. The profile shows about 74,000 clones, roughly four fifths of them singletons. The sequenced sample consisted of peripheral blood. These receptors all stem from a man aged 65-85 years with acute or convalescent COVID-19. Each CDR3 is given with its conserved first and last residue.

TRBJ2-4	TRBV6-1	CASREDRAKNIQYF
TRBJ1-2	TRBV11-2	CASSLVGGLYGYTF
TRBJ1-2	TRBV28	CAITGQDYGYTF
TRBJ2-1	TRBV29-1	CSGRPLAGGYNEQFF
TRBJ2-3	TRBV3-1/TRBV3-2	CASRQTSGSGDTQYF
TRBJ1-2	TRBV27	CASSRLTGNYGYTF
TRBJ2-3	TRBV3-1/TRBV3-2	CASTGTSGGSTDTQYF
TRBJ2-2	TRBV28	CAIPRENTGELFF
TRBJ2-7	TRBV2	CASSEGTYEQYF
TRBJ2-7	TRBV28	CASRSPWSSGTSTYEQYF
TRBJ2-1	TRBV7-9	CASRLLAGSEQFF
TRBJ2-2	TRBV6-2/TRBV6-3	CASSYPAGGTSTGELFF
TRBJ1-2	TRBV20-1	CSARAVYGYTF
TRBJ2-3	TRBV11-1	CASSLLVTSTDTQYF
TRBJ2-5	TRBV21-1	CASSKWGRGRETQYF
TRBJ1-5	TRBV28	CASQGGALGVNRVGNQPQHF
TRBJ2-1	TRBV11-3	CASSQEGGLSYNEQFF
TRBJ2-5	TRBV14	CASSPRTGGGQTQYF
TRBJ2-5	TRBV7-3	CASSPWGGRLQETQYF
TRBJ2-5	TRBV7-9	CASSLVTGKETQYF
TRBJ2-1	TRBV6-5	CASSYAGLGDEQFF
TRBJ2-3	TRBV9	CASSVGGGDYNTQYF
TRBJ1-1	TRBV6-1	CASSEASTGVYTEAFF
TRBJ1-2	TRBV4-3	CASRGGSTWGGYTF
TRBJ2-1	TRBV7-3	CASSSGGSFDEQFF
TRBJ2-1	TRBV5-1	CASRPGQGNEQFF
TRBJ1-5	TRBV7-2	CASSYPNGTGGNQPQHF
TRBJ2-3	TRBV9	CASSTTSSADTQYF
TRBJ1-6	TRBV3-1/TRBV3-2	CASSQGGAGGSPLHF
TRBJ1-4	TRBV19	CASGTREGYNEKLFF
TRBJ1-1	TRBV28	CASSPLGAMRTEAFF
TRBJ1-2	TRBV28	CASRNGLNYGYTF
TRBJ2-1	TRBV11-2	CASSLEGPGGMFNNEQFF
TRBJ1-3	TRBV11-1	CASSFYQGWGNTIYF
TRBJ2-1	TRBV3-1/TRBV3-2	CASSPASGSYEQFF
TRBJ1-2	TRBV3-1/TRBV3-2	CASSQGWQGGYGYTF
TRBJ2-5	TRBV5-1	CASGEKPGGQETQYF
TRBJ1-2	TRBV7-2	CASSPSTPGGNYGYTF
TRBJ1-2	TRBV28	CASSSHTTSYGYTF